This TCR beta chain appears in the sequencing data of a study of T cells after posttransplantation cyclophosphamide. Trimming took off 4 bases at V and 4 bases at J, with 14 bases between the two ends. Germline CDR1 MGHRA, CDR2 YSYEKL. This CDR3 comprises 15 residues. This clone was found many times. Using immunoSEQ multiplex PCR, the repertoire was profiled, and TCRdb retains in-frame clones only, with some absent. Altogether about 36,000 clones were found in the sample, and no singletons occur. V gene TRBV4-1 combines with J gene TRBJ2-1; a weak D match, TRBD2 (5 bases). The sample comprised PBMCs. This TCR was sampled from a girl aged 5-17 years in good health, CMV-negative, and a related stem cell transplant donor. CDR3 in amino acids: CASSPSRSAYNEQFF. The CDR3 region has the DNA TGCGCCAGCAGCCCATCACGTAGCGCTTACAATGAGCAGTTCTTC.